What follows are 25 T cell receptor beta chains derived from one specimen sequenced in a study of CD8 T cells in ankylosing spondylitis. In TCRdb, the 5' RACE reads were re-called with MiXCR into one record per CDR3 protein. Among about 160,000 distinct CDR3 sequences listed, about 18% were seen once. Sequencing input: blood, either unsorted or a sorted T cell fraction (not recorded which). The receptor set was obtained from a male donor with ankylosing spondylitis or in good health (not recorded which).

The table lists this clonotype with many counts. The rearrangement joins TRBV20-1 to TRBJ2-3; TRBD2 agrees at 10 bases. J was trimmed by 4 bases and V by 0 bases; bases with no gene match: 7. CDR1 and CDR2 (germline): DFQATT, SNEGSKA (reference sequence). This CDR3 contains 16 residues. CDR3 in amino acids: CSARDRPSGSADTQYF. In DNA form, the CDR3 reads TGCAGTGCTAGAGATCGCCCTAGCGGGAGTGCAGATACGCAGTATTTT.

A few counts support this clonotype. The V gene is TRBV20-1, the J gene TRBJ2-4, with D possibly being TRBD1 (5 bases). The CDR3 has 16 amino acids. V lost 0 bases and J lost 0, with 12 bases in between. CDR1 is DFQATT, CDR2 SNEGSKA, per germline (reference sequence). CDR3 coding DNA: TGCAGTGCTAGAGAATTGCAGGGTCGAGCCAAAAACATTCAGTACTTC. Protein: CSARELQGRAKNIQYF.

This clonotype was seen repeatedly, ten times or more. The CDR3 coding sequence is TGCAGCGCGGAGACCCAGTACTTC. The encoded protein is CSAETQYF. The chain recombines TRBV29-1 with TRBJ2-5; no reliable D call. CDR3 length equals 8 residues. Trimming removed 7 bases from V and 5 bases from J, with 2 bases in between. The germline V gene encodes CDR1 SQVTM and CDR2 ANQGSEA. Together with reference TRBV29-1 and TRBJ2-5, the CDR3 gives the full variable domain: SAVISQKPSRDICQRGTSLTIQCQVDSQVTMMFWYRQQPGQSLTLIATANQGSEATYESGFVIDKFPISRPNLTFSTLTVSNMSPEDSSIYLCSAETQYFGPGTRLLVL.

This clonotype appeared many times. The CDR3 loop is CASSWTLSSDTQYF. In DNA, the CDR3 is TGTGCCAGCAGTTGGACCCTGTCCTCCGATACGCAGTATTTT. This rearrangement joins TRBV6-5 to TRBJ2-3; D unclear. Trimming left V 4 bases short and J 6 bases short, with 14 bases between. In germline, CDR1 is MNHEY, CDR2 SVGAGI. This CDR3 is built from 14 residues.

V gene TRBV5-4 combines with J gene TRBJ2-5, with no clear D. CDR3 length: 14 residues. Trimming stripped 3 bases from V and 2 bases from J, with 11 bases between. Germline V gene lookup returns CDR1 SGHNT and CDR2 YYREEE (reference sequence). This CDR3 is CASSYRVGQETQYF. The CDR3 region has the DNA TGTGCCAGCAGCTACCGGGTGGGGCAAGAGACCCAGTACTTC.

Details on this clonotype: Possible read error: a much larger clone is one base away. The chain links TRBV3-1 to TRBJ1-1, with D possibly being TRBD1 (5 bases). This CDR3 has 14 residues. Per the germline V gene, CDR1 is LGHDT and CDR2 is YNNKEL (reference sequence). CDR3 DNA sequence: TGTGCCAGCAGCCAGGGGGACGGCGTCACTGAAGCTATCTTT. Its translation: CASSQGDGVTEAIF.

This clonotype came up many times. DNA for the CDR3: TGCAGTGCGCCGACAGGGAGGGATGAAGCTTTCTTT. Encoded protein: CSAPTGRDEAFF. The chain joins TRBV20-1 to TRBJ1-1; 7 nucleotides align to TRBD1. Trimming took 6 bases from V and 7 from J; bases not matched to a gene: 8. Looked up from germline, CDR1 is DFQATT and CDR2 is SNEGSKA (reference sequence). The CDR3 runs 12 residues.

This clonotype was observed many times. This chain joins TRBV18 and TRBJ1-1; D is unclear. This CDR3 is 12 amino acids long. CDR1 is KGHSH, CDR2 LQKENI, per germline. Trimming pared 3 bases from V and 6 bases from J, leaving 8 bases between. DNA of the CDR3: TGTGCCAGCTCACCGCGTCGAGCTGAAGCTTTCTTT. Translated: CASSPRRAEAFF.

This clonotype was detected ten times or more. The V and J genes are TRBV20-1 and TRBJ1-3; TRBD1 agrees at 9 bases. Per germline, CDR1 DFQATT and CDR2 SNEGSKA (reference sequence). CDR3 length: 14 residues. J gave up 2 bases and V 6 bases, and 5 bases lay outside the gene matches. This CDR3 is CSASGTGTGNTIYF. CDR3 DNA sequence: TGCAGTGCCTCAGGGACAGGGACTGGAAACACCATATATTTT.

This clonotype was recorded a few times. V and J are TRBV12-3 or TRBV12-4 and TRBJ1-4; D gene unclear. The CDR3 length is 14 residues. Trimming removed 4 bases from V and 4 bases from J, with 10 bases in between. The CDR3, as DNA: TGTGCCAGCAGTTCCAGGACCTTTAATGAAAAACTGTTTTTT. Translation gives CASSSRTFNEKLFF.

This clonotype was found many times. The chain employs TRBV2 and TRBJ2-5; perhaps D is TRBD1 or TRBD2 (7 bases each). Germline CDR1 and CDR2: SNHLY and FYNNEI. CDR3 size: 13 residues. Trimming stripped 1 base from V and 9 bases from J, with 12 bases between. CDR3 region: CASSEETGRAQYF. The CDR3 DNA reads TGTGCCAGCAGTGAAGAGACAGGGAGGGCCCAGTACTTC. Full variable domain (missing parts from reference TRBV2 and TRBJ2-5): EPEVTQTPSHQVTQMGQEVILRCVPISNHLYFYWYRQILGQKVEFLVSFYNNEISEKSEIFDDQFSVERPDGSNFTLKIRSTKLEDSAMYFCASSEETGRAQYFGPGTRLLVL.

Many counts were recorded for this clonotype. This chain links TRBV5-5 with TRBJ1-2; a possible D gene is TRBD1 (6 bases). This CDR3 region has 14 residues. Germline values: CDR1 SGHKS, CDR2 YYEKEE (reference sequence). Trimming took 0 bases from V and 6 from J, leaving 12 bases between them. CDR3 nucleotides: TGTGCCAGCAGCTTGGCCGAGGGGGGTGATGGCTACACCTTC. This codes for CASSLAEGGDGYTF.

This clonotype has more than one count but fewer than ten. The rearrangement joins TRBV19 to TRBJ2-1, with 8 bases fitting TRBD2. The CDR3 loop spans 15 amino acids. Germline CDR1 LNHDA, CDR2 SQIVND (reference sequence). With V trimmed by 9 bases and J by 2 bases, 9 bases remained unmatched. CDR3 region: CASHPGSGTYNEQFF. Here the CDR3 DNA reads TGTGCCAGCCACCCAGGTAGCGGGACCTACAATGAGCAGTTCTTC.

This clonotype was observed a few times. The chain combines TRBV5-1 with TRBJ2-3; D tentatively fits TRBD1 or TRBD2 (6 bases each). The germline V and J ends were trimmed by 1 base and 2 bases, with 14 bases remaining between them. Germline V gene data show CDR1 as SGHRS and CDR2 as YFSETQ. This CDR3 has 16 amino acids. CDR3 amino acids: CASSLIGGGSTDTQYF. CDR3 in DNA: TGCGCCAGCAGCTTGATAGGGGGAGGATCCACAGATACGCAGTATTTT.

The sample holds a few counts of this clonotype. The chain employs TRBV23-1 and TRBJ2-2; 10 bases match TRBD1. TRBV23-1 is designated an ORF whose function remains uncertain. The J segment lost 6 bases and the V segment lost 5 bases, leaving 9 bases of the junction unmatched. This CDR3 is 16 amino acids long. The chain's CDR3 is CASSYRDRGVSGELFF. The CDR3 DNA sequence: TGCGCCAGCAGTTACCGGGACAGGGGTGTTTCCGGGGAGCTGTTTTTT.

This clonotype appeared many times. The CDR3 loop is CASSSRTSGTYEQYF. The DNA for the CDR3 is TGCGCCAGCAGCTCCCGGACTAGCGGGACCTACGAGCAGTACTTC. This rearrangement joins TRBV4-1 to TRBJ2-7; 12 bases match TRBD2. The CDR3 runs to 15 residues. Germline CDR1 and CDR2: MGHRA and YSYEKL. V shed 5 bases and J 2 bases; nucleotides not matched to a gene: 4.

This clonotype was detected a few times. The J gene is TRBJ2-5, the V gene TRBV12-3 or TRBV12-4; TRBD1 might be the D (5 bases). This CDR3 is 15 amino acids long. The V end lost 5 bases, the J end lost 2 bases, and 15 bases lay between the germline ends. CDR3 DNA sequence: TGTGCCAGCAGTCCTGGGCGCAGGGATCAAGAGACCCAGTACTTC. The encoded protein is CASSPGRRDQETQYF.

This clonotype was observed a few times. The CDR3 sequence is CASSLDRGDRYYEQYF. The CDR3 nucleotides are TGCGCCAGCAGCTTGGATCGCGGGGACAGATACTACGAGCAGTACTTC. The chain links TRBV5-1 to TRBJ2-7; TRBD1 might be the D (7 bases). CDR1 is SGHRS, CDR2 YFSETQ, per germline. Between the trimmed V and J ends, which lost 0 bases and 3 bases, there was a span of 16 bases. There are 16 residues in the CDR3.

This clonotype was counted ten times or more. The chain employs TRBV20-1 and TRBJ1-2; the match to TRBD1 covers 7 bases. The CDR3 spans 15 residues. Germline V CDR1 and CDR2: DFQATT, SNEGSKA (reference sequence). J was trimmed by 4 bases and V by 3 bases; bases with no gene match: 11. The CDR3 protein is CSARVTRDSSYGYTF. The CDR3, as DNA: TGCAGTGCTAGGGTCACCAGGGACAGTTCCTATGGCTACACCTTC.

At least ten counts were recorded for this clonotype. J is TRBJ2-5 and V is TRBV5-5, with a possible D match to TRBD2 (5 bases). The CDR3 spans 15 residues. V was trimmed by 4 bases and J by 4 bases, leaving 17 bases between them. Germline V gene data show CDR1 as SGHKS and CDR2 as YYEKEE (reference sequence). CDR3 nucleotide sequence: TGTGCCAGCAGCCGCCAACCGGGGTCGGCAGAGACCCAGTACTTC. Amino acids: CASSRQPGSAETQYF.

This clonotype was observed a handful of times. J is TRBJ2-3 and V is TRBV12-3 or TRBV12-4; 14 bases fit TRBD2. With 3 bases clipped from V and 3 bases from J, the junction kept 2 bases outside the gene matches. The CDR3 length is 16 residues. CDR3 amino acids: CASSLRTSGRTDTQYF. CDR3 nucleotide sequence: TGTGCCAGCAGTTTGAGGACTAGCGGGAGGACAGATACGCAGTATTTT.

This clonotype has just a few counts. The rearrangement links TRBV24-1 to TRBJ2-5; either TRBD1 or TRBD2 may supply D (5 bases each). Per the germline V gene, CDR1 is KGHDR and CDR2 is SFDVKD. This CDR3 is built from 13 residues. The V end lost 3 bases, the J end lost 4 bases, and 8 bases lay between the germline ends. CDR3 amino acids: CATSDGGVETQYF. CDR3 coding DNA: TGTGCCACCAGTGATGGGGGAGTAGAGACCCAGTACTTC.

V usage is TRBV11-1 and J usage is TRBJ2-1; TRBD1 agrees at 7 bases. The CDR3 extends over 15 amino acids. V dropped 4 bases and J dropped 0; count of bases not matched to a gene: 3. Germline CDR1 reads SGHAT; CDR2 reads FQDESV (reference sequence). The CDR3 nucleotides read TGTGCCAGCAGCTCCCAGGGGGACTCCTACAATGAGCAGTTCTTC. Protein product: CASSSQGDSYNEQFF. Full variable domain (missing parts from reference TRBV11-1 and TRBJ2-1): EAEVAQSPRYKITEKSQAVAFWCDPISGHATLYWYRQILGQGPELLVQFQDESVVDDSQLPKDRFSAERLKGVDSTLKIQPAELGDSAMYLCASSSQGDSYNEQFFGPGTRLTVL.

V is TRBV5-1 and J is TRBJ2-7; the D is unclear. Per the germline V gene, CDR1 is SGHRS and CDR2 is YFSETQ. V was trimmed by 3 bases and J by 5 bases, leaving 9 bases between them. This CDR3 comprises 12 residues. The CDR3 region is CASSSGWDEQYF. The DNA for the CDR3 is TGCGCCAGCAGCTCTGGGTGGGACGAGCAGTACTTC.

This sequence joins TRBV6-1 and TRBJ1-2; 8 nucleotides match TRBD1. The germline gives CDR1 MNHNS, CDR2 SASEGT. The J segment lost 14 bases and the V segment lost 6 bases, leaving 11 bases of the junction unmatched. The CDR3 consists of 12 residues. CDR3 region: CASSETRDRPTF. The CDR3 DNA sequence: TGTGCCAGCAGCGAAACCCGGGACAGGCCTACCTTC.